The 13 T cell receptor beta chains reported below all come from one sample, sequenced in a study of T cells in localized non-small cell lung cancer. Assay: immunoSEQ multiplex PCR; the TCRdb copy retains only in-frame clones and omits some. The sample contains 1,500 to 2,000 clones, about 20% of which appear only once. Sequencing was performed on normal lung tissue next to the tumor, taken before any cancer treatment. These receptors all come from a man between 40 and 75 years old with stage I lung adenocarcinoma.

This clone has more than one count but fewer than ten. The V call is TRBV19, the J call TRBJ1-1; no clear D gene. CDR3 length equals 16 residues. V gave up 6 bases and J gave up 1 base, with 18 bases separating them. Germline V gene sequence: CDR1 LNHDA, CDR2 SQIVND (reference sequence). In nucleotides, the CDR3 is TGTGCCAGTAGCCACCCTTTCTCAGCGACGAACACTGAAGCTTTCTTT. Encoded protein: CASSHPFSATNTEAFF.

Judged by abundance, this clone is medium-sized (0.01 to 0.1%). V and J are TRBV6-8 and TRBJ2-2; TRBD1 is a possible D gene (6 bases). Trimming took off 6 bases at V and 4 bases at J, with 15 bases between the two ends. Germline V gene data show CDR1 as MNHGY and CDR2 as SAAAGT. This CDR3 spans 15 amino acids. DNA for the CDR3: TGTGCCAGCAGGTACAGGGACCGGAGCACCGGGGAGCTGTTTTTT. Residues: CASRYRDRSTGELFF.

This clone has at least ten counts. The missing CDR3 end, 3 residues past where the read stops, is filled in from the germline J gene. Different DNA sequences within this sample yield the same CDR3. The rearrangement links TRBV29-1 to TRBJ1-2; tentative D call: TRBD1 (5 bases). Germline assignment: CDR1 SQVTM and CDR2 ANQGSEA. The V and J ends lost 2 bases and 3 bases respectively, with 13 bases between them. The CDR3 sequence is 14 residues long. The CDR3 protein is CSVESPGWDYGYTF. The sequenced CDR3 bases are TGCAGCGTTGAAAGTCCAGGGTGGGACTATGGC.

The chain has TRBV6-8 and TRBJ1-1; D is uncertain. CDR3 length equals 12 residues. Trimming stripped 5 bases from V and 7 bases from J, with 11 bases between. Germline V gene lookup returns CDR1 MNHGY and CDR2 SAAAGT. In DNA form, the CDR3 reads TGTGCCAGCAGTCCCAGCACGGGTGAAGCTTTCTTT. Its protein product is CASSPSTGEAFF.

This clone was observed a handful of times. V is TRBV12-5 and J is TRBJ1-3; 10 bases fit TRBD1. Germline V gene data show CDR1 as LGHNT and CDR2 as FRNRAP. CDR3 length: 15 residues. This chain's CDR3 is CASDRGLSEGNTIYF. The CDR3 DNA reads as TGTGCCAGCGACAGGGGGCTCTCGGAGGGAAACACCATATATTTT.

This chain links TRBV6-8 with TRBJ2-7; possible D gene TRBD2, 7 bases. There are 15 residues in the CDR3. From germline, CDR1 is MNHGY and CDR2 SAAAGT. Trimming shortened V by 6 bases and J by 0 bases, and 15 bases separated the two germline ends. This CDR3 is CASSKGEGGSYEQYF. The CDR3 bases are TGTGCCAGCAGCAAGGGGGAGGGCGGCTCCTACGAGCAGTACTTC.

The V and J genes are TRBV18 and TRBJ2-5; D gene ambiguous. The CDR3 has 13 amino acids. V dropped 1 base and J dropped 5 bases, with 8 bases sitting between them. The germline gives CDR1 KGHSH, CDR2 LQKENI. CDR3 in DNA: TGTGCCAGCTCACCACAGGGCGAGGAGACCCAGTACTTC. Translation gives CASSPQGEETQYF.

The sample holds a few counts of this clone. This sequence joins TRBV9 and TRBJ2-1; 7 nucleotides line up with TRBD1. The CDR3 runs 15 residues. The V segment lost 4 bases and the J segment 6 bases; nucleotides outside the gene matches: 10. Germline V gene sequence: CDR1 SGDLS, CDR2 YYNGEE. CDR3 residues: CASSPEDRPTNEQFF. CDR3 DNA sequence: TGTGCCAGCAGCCCCGAGGACAGGCCTACCAATGAGCAGTTCTTC.

This clone was detected only a few times. The V and J genes are TRBV5-1 and TRBJ2-6; the match to TRBD1 covers 9 bases. Germline V gives CDR1 SGHRS, CDR2 YFSETQ. The CDR3 has 17 residues. V shed 3 bases and J 1 base; nucleotides not matched to a gene: 5. CDR3 nucleotide sequence: TGCGCCAGCAGCTCGGGGACAGGGTTTTCTGGGGCCAACGTCCTGACTTTC. This codes for CASSSGTGFSGANVLTF.

The chain links TRBV11-3 to TRBJ1-5, with D possibly matching TRBD1 (5 bases). Germline CDR1 reads SGHNT; CDR2 reads YENEEA. The V gene lost 8 bases and the J gene lost 3 bases, with 14 bases spanning the gap. CDR3 length: 14 residues. Here the CDR3 reads CASSDQGLNQPQHF. The CDR3 nucleotides read TGTGCCAGCTCAGACCAGGGCCTCAATCAGCCCCAGCATTTT.

The rearrangement joins TRBV9 to TRBJ1-1; tentative D call: TRBD1 (5 bases). Germline CDR1 is SGDLS and CDR2 is YYNGEE. V lost 8 bases, J lost 1 base, and 9 bases lay in between. This CDR3 region has 12 residues. CDR3: CASGGGNTEAFF. CDR3 nucleotide sequence: TGTGCCAGTGGGGGTGGGAACACTGAAGCTTTCTTT.

The chain joins TRBV19 to TRBJ2-3; 12 nucleotides line up with TRBD2. Germline-derived CDR1 and CDR2 are LNHDA and SQIVND (reference sequence). V lost 5 bases and J lost 3; bases outside the gene matches: 9. The CDR3 is 17 amino acids. The DNA for the CDR3 is TGTGCCAGTAGTGAGACTAGCGGGGGAGTAAGAACAGATACGCAGTATTTT. Residues: CASSETSGGVRTDTQYF.

This clone rates as medium-sized. The V and J genes are TRBV6-8 and TRBJ2-5; 8 bases fit TRBD2. J was trimmed by 5 bases and V by 2 bases; bases with no gene match: 7. From germline, CDR1 is MNHGY and CDR2 SAAAGT. The CDR3 has 15 amino acids. In DNA, the CDR3 is TGTGCCAGCAGTTACACGGGAGGGGGGCTGGAGACCCAGTACTTC. It is translated as CASSYTGGGLETQYF.